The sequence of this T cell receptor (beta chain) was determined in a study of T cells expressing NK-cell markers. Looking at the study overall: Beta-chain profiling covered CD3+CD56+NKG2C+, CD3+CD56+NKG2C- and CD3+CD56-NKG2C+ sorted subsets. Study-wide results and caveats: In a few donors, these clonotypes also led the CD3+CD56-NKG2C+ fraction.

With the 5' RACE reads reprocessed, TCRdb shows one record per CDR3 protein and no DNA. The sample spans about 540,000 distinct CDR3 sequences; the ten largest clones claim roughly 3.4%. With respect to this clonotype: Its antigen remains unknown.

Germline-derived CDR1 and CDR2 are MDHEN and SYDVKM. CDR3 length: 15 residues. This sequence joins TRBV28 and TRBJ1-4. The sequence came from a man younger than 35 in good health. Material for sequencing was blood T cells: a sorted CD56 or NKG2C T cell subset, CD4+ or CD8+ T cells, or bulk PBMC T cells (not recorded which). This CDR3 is CARHVTDGRTEKLFF.